One T cell receptor beta chain is described in this entry. The antigen remains undetermined. The sample belongs to a study of cytomegalovirus exposure and HLA in healthy donors. Study results and limitations: When analyzed later, a missense DCLRE1C variant was found to be linked to TCR beta V- and J-gene trimming.

The PCR employed 60 Vbeta primers together with 13 Jbeta primers. Profiled with immunoSEQ multiplex PCR; TCRdb holds only in-frame clones, not every one. The sample holds 120,000 to 150,000 clones; approximately 80% are singletons and the top ten take 4.9%. The CDR3 spans 16 residues. Trimming left V 0 bases short and J 0 bases short, with 11 bases between. Germline assignment: CDR1 SGHRS and CDR2 YFSETQ. The chain carries TRBV5-1 and TRBJ2-3; D is perhaps TRBD2 (5 bases). The specimen was PBMCs. The receptor's source is a woman aged 45-65 years in good health and CMV-seronegative. The CDR3 region is CASSLEASISTDTQYF. CDR3 nucleotide sequence: TGCGCCAGCAGCTTGGAGGCTAGCATCAGCACAGATACGCAGTATTTT.